Sequencing of this T cell receptor beta chain was carried out in a study of cytomegalovirus exposure and HLA in healthy donors. The study ran its PCR with 60 Vbeta and 13 Jbeta primers. Sequencing was performed with immunoSEQ multiplex PCR; in TCRdb, only in-frame clones are kept and a portion is missing. Counted here are hundreds of thousands of clones, 72% occurring once; the ten biggest clones make up 2% to 2.5%. Study findings and constraints: Within a later analysis, the majority of CMV-associated TCR beta chains appeared HLA-restricted.

Germline-derived CDR1 and CDR2 are MNHEY and SMNVEV (reference sequence). The trim removed 5 bases at V and 6 bases at J, leaving 7 bases unmatched. The CDR3 runs to 16 residues. For this clone: Its antigen remains unknown.

The rearrangement joins TRBV27 to TRBJ2-2; 12 nucleotides match TRBD2. The specimen was PBMCs. The sequence was obtained from a female donor in good health and CMV-seronegative. The CDR3 spells CASSPIGTSGPGELFF. The CDR3 nucleotides read TGTGCCAGCAGTCCAATCGGGACTAGCGGGCCCGGGGAGCTGTTTTTT.